This T cell receptor (beta chain) was sequenced during a study of T-cell memory formation after mild COVID-19. About the research overall: TCR clusters were largely donor specific. Overall study findings and caveats: SARS-CoV-2 specificity of second-wave clones peaking day 37 was unconfirmed. Among clones contracting day 15 to 85, CD4/CD8 was balanced, whereas later expanders leaned CD4+.

Comments on this clonotype: The antigen is undetermined.

Libraries for TCRalpha and TCRbeta carried sample barcodes and unique molecular identifiers via 5'RACE. Using its own MiXCR run on the 5' RACE reads, TCRdb lists one record per CDR3 protein. The sample contains 300,000 to 400,000 distinct CDR3 sequences, approximately 29% of which appear only once. Trimming took 3 bases from V and 3 from J, leaving 9 bases between them. The CDR3 has 14 residues. Germline V lookup: CDR1 SGHVS, CDR2 FQNEAQ. The rearrangement uses TRBV7-8 and TRBJ1-3; tentatively, D is TRBD1 (6 bases). The sample was PBMCs or a T cell subset sorted from them (not recorded which). The origin of this receptor is an adult woman who had mild COVID-19 (a few samples of this study predate the infection). Cell type and time point are not known. The CDR3: CASSFLQGGNTIYF. The DNA for the CDR3 is TGTGCCAGCAGCTTCTTACAGGGTGGAAACACCATATATTTT. The variable domain in full, completed from reference TRBV7-8 and TRBJ1-3, reads GAGVSQSPRYKVAKRGQDVALRCDPISGHVSLFWYQQALGQGPEFLTYFQNEAQLDKSGLPSDRFFAERPEGSVSTLKIQRTQQEDSAVYLCASSFLQGGNTIYFGEGSWLTVV.